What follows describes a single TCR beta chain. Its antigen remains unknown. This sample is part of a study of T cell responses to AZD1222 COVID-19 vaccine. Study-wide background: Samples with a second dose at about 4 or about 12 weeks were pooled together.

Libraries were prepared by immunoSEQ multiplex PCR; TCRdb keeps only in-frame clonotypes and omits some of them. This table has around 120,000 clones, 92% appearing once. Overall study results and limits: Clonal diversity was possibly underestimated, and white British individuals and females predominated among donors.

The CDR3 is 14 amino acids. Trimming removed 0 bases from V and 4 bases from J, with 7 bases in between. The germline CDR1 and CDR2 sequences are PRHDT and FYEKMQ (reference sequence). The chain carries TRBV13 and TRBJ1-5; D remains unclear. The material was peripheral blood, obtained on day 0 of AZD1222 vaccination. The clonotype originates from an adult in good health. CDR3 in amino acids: CASSLGPGNQPQHF. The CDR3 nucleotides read TGTGCCAGCAGCTTAGGACCTGGGAATCAGCCCCAGCATTTT.